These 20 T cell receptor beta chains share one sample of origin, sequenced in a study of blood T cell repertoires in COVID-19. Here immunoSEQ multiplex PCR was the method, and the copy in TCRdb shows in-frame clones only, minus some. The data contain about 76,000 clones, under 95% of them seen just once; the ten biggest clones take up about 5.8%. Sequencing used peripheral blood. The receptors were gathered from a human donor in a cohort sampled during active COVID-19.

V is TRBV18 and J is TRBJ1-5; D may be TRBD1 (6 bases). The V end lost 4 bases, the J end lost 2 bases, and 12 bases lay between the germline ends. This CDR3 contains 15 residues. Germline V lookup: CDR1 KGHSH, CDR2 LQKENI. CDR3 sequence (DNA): TGTGCCAGCTCACAGGGGCGACAGGGCAATCAGCCCCAGCATTTT. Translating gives CASSQGRQGNQPQHF. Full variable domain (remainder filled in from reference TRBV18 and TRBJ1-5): NAGVMQNPRHLVRRRGQEARLRCSPMKGHSHVYWYRQLPEEGLKFMVYLQKENIIDESGMPKERFSAEFPKEGPSILRIQQVVRGDSAAYFCASSQGRQGNQPQHFGDGTRLSIL.

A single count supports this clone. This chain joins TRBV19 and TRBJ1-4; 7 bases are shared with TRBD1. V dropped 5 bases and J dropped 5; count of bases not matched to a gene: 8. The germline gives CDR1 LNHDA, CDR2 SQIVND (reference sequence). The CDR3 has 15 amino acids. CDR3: CASSPYPGGNEKLFF. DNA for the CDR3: TGTGCCAGTAGTCCGTATCCAGGGGGAAATGAAAAACTGTTTTTT.

The CDR3 is CASSKTGGYGYTF. CDR3 DNA: TGTGCCAGCAGTAAAACAGGGGGATATGGCTACACCTTC. The V call is TRBV6-2 or TRBV6-3, the J call TRBJ1-2, with 8 bases identical to TRBD1. CDR3 size: 13 residues. Germline V gene sequence: CDR1 MNHEY, CDR2 SVGEGT. V was pared by 5 bases and J by 5 bases, with 4 bases of the junction left unmatched.

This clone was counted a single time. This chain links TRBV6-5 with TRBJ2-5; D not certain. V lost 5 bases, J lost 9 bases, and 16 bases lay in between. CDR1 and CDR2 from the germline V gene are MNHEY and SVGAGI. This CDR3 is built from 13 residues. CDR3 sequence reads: CASSPRSTTAQYF. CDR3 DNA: TGTGCCAGCAGTCCGCGGTCTACTACGGCCCAGTACTTC.

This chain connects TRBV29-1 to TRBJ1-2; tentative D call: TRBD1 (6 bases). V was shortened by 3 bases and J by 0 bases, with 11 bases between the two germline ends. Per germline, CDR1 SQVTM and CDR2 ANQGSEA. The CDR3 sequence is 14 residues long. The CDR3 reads CSVDRGYSNYGYTF. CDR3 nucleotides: TGCAGCGTTGACAGGGGATACTCTAACTATGGCTACACCTTC.

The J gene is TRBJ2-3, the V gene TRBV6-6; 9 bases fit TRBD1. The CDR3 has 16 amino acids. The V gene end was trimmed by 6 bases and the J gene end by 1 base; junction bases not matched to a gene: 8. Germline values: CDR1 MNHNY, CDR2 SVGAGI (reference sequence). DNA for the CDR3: TGTGCCAGCAGGCCGGACAGGGGAAGGGGCACAGATACGCAGTATTTT. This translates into CASRPDRGRGTDTQYF.

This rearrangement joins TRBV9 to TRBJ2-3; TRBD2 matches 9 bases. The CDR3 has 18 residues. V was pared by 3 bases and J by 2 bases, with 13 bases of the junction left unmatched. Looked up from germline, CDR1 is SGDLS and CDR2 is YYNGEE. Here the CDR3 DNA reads TGTGCCAGCAGCGAGGGCCGTAGCGGGGGAGCCGCCACAGATACGCAGTATTTT. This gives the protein CASSEGRSGGAATDTQYF.

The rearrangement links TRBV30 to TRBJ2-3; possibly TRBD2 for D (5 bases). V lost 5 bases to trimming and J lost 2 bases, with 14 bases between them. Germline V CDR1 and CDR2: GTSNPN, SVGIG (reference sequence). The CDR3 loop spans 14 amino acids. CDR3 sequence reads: CAWGLLGFTDTQYF. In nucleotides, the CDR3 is TGTGCCTGGGGACTTCTAGGTTTCACAGATACGCAGTATTTT.

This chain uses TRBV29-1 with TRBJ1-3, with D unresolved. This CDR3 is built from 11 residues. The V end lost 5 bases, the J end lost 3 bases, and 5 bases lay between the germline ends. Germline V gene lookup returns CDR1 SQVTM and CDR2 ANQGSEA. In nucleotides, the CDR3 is TGCAGCGTTCTAAGTGGAAACACCATATATTTT. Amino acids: CSVLSGNTIYF.

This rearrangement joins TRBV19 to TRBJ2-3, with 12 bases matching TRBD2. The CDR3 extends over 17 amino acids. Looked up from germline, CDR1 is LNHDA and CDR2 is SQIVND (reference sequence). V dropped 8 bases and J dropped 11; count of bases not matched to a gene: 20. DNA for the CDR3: TGTGCCAGTTCACGGGAAAGGAGACTAGCGGGGGATTATGGGCAGTATTTT. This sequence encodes CASSRERRLAGDYGQYF.

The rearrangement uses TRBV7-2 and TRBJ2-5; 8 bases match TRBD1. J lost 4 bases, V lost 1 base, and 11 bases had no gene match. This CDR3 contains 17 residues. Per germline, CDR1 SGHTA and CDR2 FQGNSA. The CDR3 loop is CASSLVGQGAIIETQYF. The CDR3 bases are TGTGCCAGCAGCTTAGTGGGTCAGGGGGCGATTATAGAGACCCAGTACTTC.

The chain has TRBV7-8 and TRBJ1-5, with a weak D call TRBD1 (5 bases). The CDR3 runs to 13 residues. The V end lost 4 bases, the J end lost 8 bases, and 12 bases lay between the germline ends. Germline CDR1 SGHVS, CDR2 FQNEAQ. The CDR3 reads CASSWGVLEPQHF. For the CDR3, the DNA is TGTGCCAGCAGCTGGGGGGTCCTGGAGCCCCAGCATTTT.

CDR3 in DNA: TGTGCCAGCAGCACTAGGACAGGGCAGCAAGAGACCCAGTACTTC. It yields the protein CASSTRTGQQETQYF. The V call is TRBV9, the J call TRBJ2-5; TRBD1 aligns across 8 bases. J gave up 2 bases and V 4 bases, and 7 bases lay outside the gene matches. Germline CDR1 reads SGDLS; CDR2 reads YYNGEE. This CDR3 contains 15 residues.

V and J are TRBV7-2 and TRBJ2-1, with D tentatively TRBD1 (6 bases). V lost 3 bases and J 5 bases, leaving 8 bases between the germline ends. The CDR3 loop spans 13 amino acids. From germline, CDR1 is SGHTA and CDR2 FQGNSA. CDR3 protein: CASSFNRDNEQFF. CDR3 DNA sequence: TGTGCCAGCAGCTTCAACAGGGACAATGAGCAGTTCTTC.

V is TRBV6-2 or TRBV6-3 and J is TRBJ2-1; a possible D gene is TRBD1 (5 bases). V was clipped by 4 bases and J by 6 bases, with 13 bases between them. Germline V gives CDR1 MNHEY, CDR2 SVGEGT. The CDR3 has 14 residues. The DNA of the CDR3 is TGTGCCAGCAGTTCTTCCGCAGGGTTCAATGAGCAGTTCTTC. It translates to CASSSSAGFNEQFF.

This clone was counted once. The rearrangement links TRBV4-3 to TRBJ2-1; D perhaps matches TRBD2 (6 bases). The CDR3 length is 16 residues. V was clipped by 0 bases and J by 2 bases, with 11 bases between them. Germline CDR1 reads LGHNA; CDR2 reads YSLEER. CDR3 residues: CASSQDRRGTYNEQFF. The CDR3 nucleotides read TGCGCCAGCAGCCAAGATCGGAGGGGTACCTACAATGAGCAGTTCTTC.

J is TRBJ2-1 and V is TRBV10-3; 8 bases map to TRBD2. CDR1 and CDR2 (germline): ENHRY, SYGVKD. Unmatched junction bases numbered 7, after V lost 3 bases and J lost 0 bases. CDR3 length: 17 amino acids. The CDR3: CAISDDGGALSYNEQFF. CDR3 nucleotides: TGTGCCATCAGTGATGACGGGGGGGCCCTCTCCTACAATGAGCAGTTCTTC.

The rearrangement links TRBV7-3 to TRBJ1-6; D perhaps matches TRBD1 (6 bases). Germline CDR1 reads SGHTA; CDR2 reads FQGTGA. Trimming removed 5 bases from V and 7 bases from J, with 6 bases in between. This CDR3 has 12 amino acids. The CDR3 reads CASSTGNSPLHF. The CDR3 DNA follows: TGTGCCAGCAGCACAGGGAATTCACCCCTCCACTTT.

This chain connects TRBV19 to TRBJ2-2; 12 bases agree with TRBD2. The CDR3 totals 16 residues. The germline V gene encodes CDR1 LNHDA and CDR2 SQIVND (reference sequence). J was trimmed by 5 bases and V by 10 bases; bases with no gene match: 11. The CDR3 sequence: CATTGLAGFGTGELFF. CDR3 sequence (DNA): TGTGCCACCACCGGACTAGCGGGGTTCGGAACCGGGGAGCTGTTTTTT.

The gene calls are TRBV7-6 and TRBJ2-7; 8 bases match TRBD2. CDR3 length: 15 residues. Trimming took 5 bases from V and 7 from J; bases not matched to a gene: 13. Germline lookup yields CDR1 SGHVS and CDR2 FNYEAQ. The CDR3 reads CASSPGGVPFREQYF. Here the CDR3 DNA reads TGTGCCAGCAGCCCGGGAGGGGTCCCGTTCAGGGAGCAGTACTTC.